The source of this TCR beta chain is a study of CD8 T cells in Susac syndrome. The RNA, about 0.45 to 1 ug, was put through reverse transcription using random hexamers. Via MiXCR, TCRdb re-called the immunoSEQ multiplex PCR reads, giving one row per CDR3 protein. The repertoire includes 180,000 or so distinct CDR3 sequences, roughly 95% of them detected once, and 0.1% sits in the top ten. From germline, CDR1 is GTSNPN and CDR2 SVGIG (reference sequence). CDR3 length: 12 amino acids. V lost 3 bases to trimming and J lost 8 bases, with 11 bases between them. The material sequenced was CD4+ T cells from PBMCs. The gene calls are TRBV30 and TRBJ2-1; D gene uncertain. The receptor comes from a human donor in good health. The CDR3 sequence is CAWRKVRDEQFF. CDR3 DNA sequence: TGTGCCTGGAGAAAAGTCCGTGATGAGCAGTTCTTC.